A selection of T cell receptor beta chains follows, all from one sample in a study of control samples from healthy donors and cancer patients. The protocol was immunoSEQ multiplex PCR, while the TCRdb copy is restricted to in-frame clones and leaves out a portion. Of tens of thousands of clones in the sample, 89% were seen once. The source material was blood. These receptor sequences come from a man aged 45-60 years in good health. Each CDR3 is given with its conserved first and last residue. The D gene is left open where the match is weak. Not all rows give a size; the values are once, few, many and, for expanded clones, a class.

j_call	clone_size	d_call	v_call	cdr3_aa	cdr3_nt
TRBJ2-1	NA	NA	TRBV9	CASSGMMSSYNEQFF	TGTGCCAGCAGCGGAATGATGAGCTCCTACAATGAGCAGTTCTTC
TRBJ2-5	few	TRBD2	TRBV5-1	CASSLGVSGGPETQYF	TGCGCCAGCAGCTTGGGCGTGAGCGGGGGGCCTGAGACCCAGTACTTC
TRBJ2-1	NA	NA	TRBV11-2	CASSFRGSYNEQFF	TGTGCCAGCAGCTTCAGGGGCTCCTACAATGAGCAGTTCTTC
TRBJ1-1	NA	NA	TRBV30	CAWDKNTEAFF	TGTGCCTGGGACAAGAACACTGAAGCTTTCTTT
TRBJ1-6	NA	NA	TRBV27	CASRWTEYNSPLHF	TGTGCCAGCAGATGGACAGAGTATAATTCACCCCTCCACTTT
TRBJ2-7	once	TRBD2	TRBV5-1	CASREAGGQDEQYF	TGCGCCAGCAGGGAAGCGGGGGGGCAGGACGAGCAGTACTTC
TRBJ1-2	NA	TRBD1	TRBV7-2	CASSWDREGGYTF	TGTGCCAGCAGCTGGGACAGGGAAGGCGGCTACACCTTC
TRBJ2-3	NA	TRBD1	TRBV27	CASSDLDREVLTDTQYF	TGTGCCAGCAGTGACCTCGACAGGGAAGTTTTAACAGATACGCAGTATTTT
TRBJ2-3	NA	TRBD2	TRBV24-1	CATSDWGLAGDNTDTQYF	TGTGCCACCAGTGATTGGGGACTAGCGGGGGATAACACAGATACGCAGTATTTT
TRBJ2-7	once	TRBD2	TRBV15	CATSRDPTSVREQYF	TGTGCCACCAGCAGAGACCCCACTAGCGTGAGGGAGCAGTACTTC
TRBJ2-5	NA	NA	TRBV7-2	CASSQGLQETQYF	TGTGCCAGCAGCCAGGGACTGCAAGAGACCCAGTACTTC
TRBJ2-1	NA	NA	TRBV24-1	CATSDLMAGHEQFF	TGTGCCACCAGTGATTTAATGGCGGGACATGAGCAGTTCTTC
TRBJ2-7	NA	NA	TRBV4-2	CASSQDPEGAREQYF	TGTGCCAGCAGCCAAGATCCGGAGGGGGCAAGAGAGCAGTACTTC
TRBJ1-4	NA	NA	TRBV7-2	CASRGVGTPAASNEKLFF	TGTGCCAGCAGGGGCGTCGGGACACCCGCAGCCTCGAATGAAAAACTGTTTTTT
TRBJ1-4	NA	NA	TRBV2	CASKSEKLFF	TGTGCCAGCAAAAGTGAAAAACTGTTTTTT
TRBJ1-1	NA	NA	TRBV18	CASSQGGDTEAFF	TGTGCCAGCTCCCAAGGAGGGGACACTGAAGCTTTCTTT
TRBJ2-7	NA	TRBD1	TRBV6-4	CASSPGTGYEQYF	TGTGCCAGCAGTCCTGGGACAGGGTACGAGCAGTACTTC
TRBJ2-1	NA	NA	TRBV7-9	CASSFGLAVDEQFF	TGTGCCAGCAGCTTTGGTCTAGCCGTCGATGAGCAGTTCTTC
TRBJ1-2	NA	TRBD1	TRBV6-5	CASMKDRGTYGYTF	TGTGCCAGCATGAAGGACAGGGGAACTTATGGCTACACCTTC
TRBJ2-2	NA	NA	TRBV9	CASSAVGVSNTGELFF	TGTGCCAGCAGCGCCGTAGGGGTCAGCAACACCGGGGAGCTGTTTTTT
TRBJ1-6	NA	TRBD1	TRBV6-5	CASSYLDRGKSPLHF	TGTGCCAGCAGTTACCTGGACAGGGGTAAATCACCCCTCCACTTT
TRBJ2-3	NA	TRBD2	TRBV7-2	CASSSSGTSGGGGTQYF	TGTGCCAGCAGCTCCTCCGGGACTAGCGGGGGGGGTGGTACGCAGTATTTT
TRBJ2-3	NA	TRBD2	TRBV2	CASSEGFGTSGGRPLTDTQYF	TGTGCCAGCAGTGAAGGATTTGGGACTAGCGGGGGGCGCCCGTTGACAGATACGCAGTATTTT
TRBJ2-1	once	NA	TRBV5-1	CASRGTYNEQFF	TGCGCCAGCAGGGGGACGTACAATGAGCAGTTCTTC
TRBJ1-2	NA	NA	TRBV19	CASSPQGPGVYYGYTF	TGTGCCAGTAGTCCCCAGGGGCCAGGGGTGTACTATGGCTACACCTTC
TRBJ2-2	NA	TRBD2	TRBV5-4	CASSFGLAAGELFF	TGTGCCAGCAGCTTTGGACTAGCCGCCGGGGAGCTGTTTTTT
TRBJ1-1	NA	TRBD1	TRBV2	CASRDGQGGRAEAFF	TGTGCCAGCAGGGACGGACAGGGCGGGAGGGCTGAAGCTTTCTTT
TRBJ1-6	NA	NA	TRBV7-9	CASSLMLSENSPLHF	TGTGCCAGCAGCTTAATGTTATCCGAGAATTCACCCCTCCACTTT
TRBJ1-1	once	NA	TRBV11-2	CASSQQGNTEAFF	TGTGCCAGCAGCCAACAAGGAAACACTGAAGCTTTCTTT
TRBJ1-4	NA	NA	TRBV15	CATSRLPNEKLFF	TGTGCCACCAGCAGACTCCCTAATGAAAAACTGTTTTTT
TRBJ1-4	NA	TRBD1	TRBV6-5	CASSSRQGGNEKLFF	TGTGCCAGCAGTTCCCGACAGGGCGGTAATGAAAAACTGTTTTTT
TRBJ2-5	NA	NA	TRBV29-1	CSVVWGGREETQYF	TGCAGCGTGGTTTGGGGGGGGCGAGAAGAGACCCAGTACTTC
TRBJ1-1	NA	NA	TRBV3-1/TRBV3-2	CASSPDMNTKAFF	TGTGCCAGCAGCCCCGATATGAACACTAAAGCTTTCTTT
TRBJ1-4	NA	NA	TRBV2	CASSVIRENEKLFF	TGTGCCAGCAGTGTTATCAGGGAGAACGAAAAACTGTTTTTT
TRBJ2-5	few	NA	TRBV10-2	CASSDRSGGRGETQYF	TGCGCCAGCAGTGATAGATCTGGGGGGCGCGGGGAGACCCAGTACTTC
TRBJ1-2	NA	NA	TRBV20-1	CSASQAHQGTYGYTF	TGCAGTGCTAGTCAGGCCCACCAGGGTACCTATGGCTACACCTTC
TRBJ2-1	NA	NA	TRBV7-2	CASSPSTLRGRREQFF	TGTGCCAGCAGCCCCTCTACCTTGCGGGGGCGTCGGGAGCAGTTCTTC
TRBJ2-7	once	NA	TRBV6-6	CASSQTVTAYEQYF	TGTGCCAGCAGTCAGACCGTGACCGCCTACGAGCAGTACTTC
TRBJ1-6	NA	NA	TRBV5-1	CASRTDNELTYNSPLHF	TGCGCCAGCAGGACAGACAACGAATTAACCTATAATTCACCCCTCCACTTT
TRBJ2-4	NA	NA	TRBV13	CASSLEGGAGKKNIQYF	TGTGCCAGCAGCTTAGAAGGGGGAGCCGGGAAAAAAAACATTCAGTACTTC
TRBJ1-2	NA	NA	TRBV10-3	CAVGQHNYGYTF	TGTGCCGTGGGACAACACAACTATGGCTACACCTTC
TRBJ2-1	NA	NA	TRBV9	CASSVDLMGTYNEQFF	TGTGCCAGCAGCGTAGATTTGATGGGGACCTACAATGAGCAGTTCTTC
TRBJ1-2	NA	NA	TRBV4-1	CASSQGLQGLASTF	TGCGCCAGCAGCCAAGGACTTCAGGGTCTGGCTAGCACCTTC
TRBJ1-6	NA	NA	TRBV7-2	CASSLGQTYNSPLHF	TGTGCCAGCAGCTTAGGACAAACCTATAATTCACCCCTCCACTTT
TRBJ1-3	NA	NA	TRBV5-1	CASSLAAGTTFSGNTIYF	TGCGCCAGCAGCTTGGCCGCGGGAACAACTTTCTCCGGAAACACCATATATTTT
TRBJ1-2	few	NA	TRBV7-6	CASSLLSASYSKIYGYTF	TGTGCCAGCAGCTTACTTTCGGCCAGCTATTCCAAGATCTATGGCTACACCTTC
TRBJ1-5	NA	NA	TRBV7-9	CASSLGGTRKEQPQHF	TGTGCCAGCAGCTTAGGGGGGACGCGGAAGGAACAGCCCCAGCATTTT
TRBJ2-7	NA	NA	TRBV5-1	CASSYYRGGLYEQYF	TGCGCCAGCAGCTATTACAGGGGAGGCCTCTACGAGCAGTACTTC
TRBJ2-3	NA	NA	TRBV12-3/TRBV12-4	CASLKTIDTQYF	TGTGCCAGCCTCAAGACCATTGATACGCAGTATTTT
TRBJ2-2	NA	NA	TRBV19	CASSISSVNTGELFF	TGTGCCAGTAGTATCTCGAGTGTAAACACCGGGGAGCTGTTTTTT
TRBJ1-6	NA	NA	TRBV3-1/TRBV3-2	CASSQGTGVSSPLHF	TGTGCCAGCAGCCAAGGAACCGGGGTGAGTTCACCCCTCCACTTT
TRBJ1-6	NA	NA	TRBV30	CAWSVPGSWNSPLHF	TGTGCCTGGAGTGTACCAGGATCATGGAATTCACCCCTCCACTTT
TRBJ1-2	NA	NA	TRBV6-5	CASRPATVTNYGYTF	TGTGCCAGCAGGCCAGCAACCGTCACTAACTATGGCTACACCTTC
TRBJ2-1	few	TRBD2	TRBV9	CASSARLAGINEQFF	TGTGCCAGCAGCGCCCGACTAGCGGGGATCAATGAGCAGTTCTTC
TRBJ1-4	NA	TRBD1	TRBV19	CASSLRQGSNEKLFF	TGTGCCAGTAGTTTACGACAGGGCTCTAATGAAAAACTGTTTTTT
TRBJ2-1	NA	NA	TRBV7-9	CASSLGVANEQFF	TGTGCCAGCAGCCTTGGGGTGGCAAATGAGCAGTTCTTC
TRBJ2-3	NA	NA	TRBV29-1	CSVVTRATDTQYF	TGCAGCGTCGTCACCAGGGCCACAGATACGCAGTATTTT
TRBJ2-1	NA	NA	TRBV10-3	CAISESGRLDYNEQFF	TGTGCCATCAGTGAGTCGGGACGCCTGGACTACAATGAGCAGTTCTTC